The 7 T cell receptor beta chains given below trace back to one sample, sequenced in a study of T cell responses to AZD1222 COVID-19 vaccine. TCRdb's table, derived via immunoSEQ multiplex PCR, lists solely in-frame clones and lacks some. This table holds 100,000 to 150,000 clones, approximately 85% found once. The source material was peripheral blood, sampled 28 days after the second dose of the MenACWY control vaccine. Receptor source: an adult who received the MenACWY meningococcal vaccine as a control.

The chain links TRBV6-6 to TRBJ2-5; possible D gene TRBD1, 5 bases. Trimming cost V 2 bases and J 4 bases, with 11 bases left between them. Germline V gene sequence: CDR1 MNHNY, CDR2 SVGAGI (reference sequence). CDR3 length equals 14 residues. The CDR3 loop reads CASSYGQGGETQYF. For the CDR3, the DNA is TGTGCCAGCAGTTACGGGCAGGGTGGAGAGACCCAGTACTTC.

This sequence joins TRBV7-9 and TRBJ2-7; 7 bases align to TRBD1. The CDR3 spans 14 residues. Per germline, CDR1 SEHNR and CDR2 FQNEAQ (reference sequence). V lost 5 bases, J lost 3 bases, and 7 bases stayed unmatched. In DNA form, the CDR3 reads TGTGCCAGCAGCCCTGGGACAGTCCTCTACGAGCAGTACTTC. Protein sequence: CASSPGTVLYEQYF.

The chain recombines TRBV24-1 with TRBJ1-5; maybe TRBD1 (5 bases). With 7 bases removed from V and 5 bases from J, the gap between germline ends came to 14 bases. The germline CDR1 and CDR2 sequences are KGHDR and SFDVKD. This CDR3 contains 14 residues. Here the CDR3 DNA reads TGTGCCACCAGCGGGAGGGACTACTATCAGCCCCAGCATTTT. It is translated as CATSGRDYYQPQHF.

In its sample, this clone was seen a few times. The chain uses TRBV11-2 and TRBJ1-2; a possible D gene is TRBD1 (5 bases). The CDR3 is 13 amino acids. The V end was cut by 5 bases, the J end by 4 bases, with 11 bases between. Germline V lookup: CDR1 SGHAT, CDR2 FQNNGV. CDR3 coding DNA: TGTGCCAGCAGCGGGGACGGAACCTATGGCTACACCTTC. The encoded protein is CASSGDGTYGYTF. Drawing the rest from reference TRBV11-2 and TRBJ1-2, the complete variable domain is EAGVAQSPRYKIIEKRQSVAFWCNPISGHATLYWYQQILGQGPKLLIQFQNNGVVDDSQLPKDRFSAERLKGVDSTLKIQPAKLEDSAVYLCASSGDGTYGYTFGSGTRLTVV.

Here the CDR3 reads CASSQDLGPVGYTF. Written as DNA, the CDR3 is TGCGCCAGCAGCCAAGATCTAGGTCCGGTTGGCTACACCTTC. This chain joins TRBV4-1 and TRBJ1-2; D unresolved. The CDR3 contains 14 residues. Germline-derived CDR1 and CDR2 are MGHRA and YSYEKL. V was pared by 0 bases and J by 7 bases, with 12 bases between.

This sequence joins TRBV19 and TRBJ1-1; D uncertain. Trimming removed 1 base at V and 1 base at J, with 7 bases between. The germline V gene has CDR1 LNHDA and CDR2 SQIVND (reference sequence). CDR3 length: 14 residues. DNA for the CDR3: TGTGCCAGTAGTATAGGGCGCCAGAACACTGAAGCTTTCTTT. It specifies CASSIGRQNTEAFF.

This chain uses TRBV4-1 with TRBJ2-5, with 8 positions matching TRBD1. Germline values: CDR1 MGHRA, CDR2 YSYEKL. V lost 6 bases and J lost 5; bases outside the gene matches: 14. The CDR3 consists of 16 residues. CDR3 residues: CASSHFGQGDRETQYF. The CDR3 DNA reads as TGCGCCAGCAGTCACTTTGGACAGGGCGATCGGGAGACCCAGTACTTC.